Listed here are 6 T cell receptor beta chains from one sample, sequenced in a study of cytomegalovirus exposure and HLA in healthy donors. The PCR had 60 Vbeta and 13 Jbeta primers. Some clones are missing from TCRdb's copy, which holds only in-frame ones; the method was immunoSEQ multiplex PCR. This sample yields almost 200,000 clones, of which around 75% are seen a single time; more than 0.35% belongs to the top ten. Sequencing used PBMCs. All receptors derive from a male donor in good health and CMV-seropositive.

This chain connects TRBV4-2 to TRBJ1-1; maybe TRBD1 (5 bases). The CDR3 loop spans 16 amino acids. Trimming took 0 bases from V and 0 from J, leaving 11 bases between them. Germline CDR1 reads LGHNA; CDR2 reads YNFKEQ. As DNA, the CDR3 is TGTGCCAGCAGCCAAGATCGCCAGGGTATGAACACTGAAGCTTTCTTT. It translates to CASSQDRQGMNTEAFF.

The V and J genes are TRBV5-6 and TRBJ1-1; D call uncertain. CDR3 size: 12 residues. Trimming shortened V by 6 bases and J by 4 bases, and 10 bases separated the two germline ends. Germline V gene sequence: CDR1 SGHDT, CDR2 YYEEEE. The CDR3 sequence is CASTSTLTEAFF. The CDR3 nucleotides read TGTGCCAGCACCTCGACTCTCACTGAAGCTTTCTTT.

The V and J genes are TRBV27 and TRBJ2-3; D is unresolved. Germline V gene sequence: CDR1 MNHEY, CDR2 SMNVEV (reference sequence). This CDR3 is built from 13 residues. Trimming shortened V by 7 bases and J by 1 base, and 9 bases separated the two germline ends. CDR3 loop: CASTPAGTDTQYF. CDR3 in DNA: TGTGCCAGCACCCCTGCGGGCACAGATACGCAGTATTTT.

This chain joins TRBV5-1 and TRBJ2-7, with 9 bases fitting TRBD2. V was clipped by 7 bases and J by 6 bases; unmatched bases: 11. Germline CDR1 and CDR2: SGHRS and YFSETQ. The CDR3 is 14 amino acids. CDR3 nucleotides: TGCGCCAGCGAAACGGGACTAGCTCCGTCCGAGCAGTACTTC. Translation: CASETGLAPSEQYF.

The chain has TRBV14 and TRBJ2-5; TRBD2 might be the D (6 bases). Germline V lookup: CDR1 SGHDN, CDR2 FVKESK. The CDR3 contains 17 residues. With 2 bases removed from V and 5 bases from J, the gap between germline ends came to 21 bases. The CDR3 is CASSQPHGDSIMETQYF. DNA for the CDR3: TGTGCCAGCAGCCAACCCCACGGGGACTCCATAATGGAGACCCAGTACTTC.

The chain employs TRBV10-3 and TRBJ1-1; D perhaps matches TRBD1 (6 bases). The CDR3 totals 14 residues. Trimming removed 3 bases from V and 2 bases from J, with 10 bases in between. The germline gives CDR1 ENHRY, CDR2 SYGVKD. The CDR3 bases are TGTGCCATCAGTGAAGGACAGTCAAACACTGAAGCTTTCTTT. Encoded protein: CAISEGQSNTEAFF.